A selection of T cell receptor beta chains follows, all from one sample in a study of blood T cell repertoires in COVID-19. Clones were sequenced by immunoSEQ multiplex PCR, and TCRdb holds only the in-frame ones, with some missing. The sample yields just over 150,000 clones, 85% seen once. Sequencing was performed on peripheral blood. The source is a human donor with acute or convalescent COVID-19. The donor label of this sample is uncertain. Each CDR3 is given with its conserved first and last residue. The order of the fields is J gene, V gene, CDR3 protein.

TRBJ2-5 | TRBV24-1 | CATSDFWSTGGFETQYF
TRBJ1-2 | TRBV3-1/TRBV3-2 | CASSRQGLYGYTF
TRBJ1-1 | TRBV27 | CASSFRQGRTVEAFF
TRBJ1-1 | TRBV3-1/TRBV3-2 | CASSQDEGTGFWNTEAFF
TRBJ1-2 | TRBV5-1 | CASSLDDRRSGYTF
TRBJ1-4 | TRBV9 | CASSGSGTAEKLFF
TRBJ1-2 | TRBV6-5 | CASSRDFWDGYTF
TRBJ1-1 | TRBV10-3 | CAIKQQGAYTEAFF
TRBJ2-3 | TRBV6-2/TRBV6-3 | CASSYSAGTDTQYF
TRBJ1-2 | TRBV30 | CAWAPDRVYGYTF
TRBJ1-1 | TRBV5-1 | CASSPTGTEAFF